This is a list of T cell receptor beta chains from one sample in a study of blood T cell repertoires in COVID-19. Here immunoSEQ multiplex PCR was the method, and the copy in TCRdb shows in-frame clones only, minus some. The profile shows hundreds of thousands of clones, more than 80% of them singletons. Material: peripheral blood. Receptor source: a woman aged 30 to 39 with active or convalescent COVID-19. Both conserved end residues are part of each CDR3. The order of the fields is D gene, V gene, clone size, J gene, CDR3 DNA, CDR3 protein. The D gene is left open where the match is weak. Only some rows state a clone size, as once, few, many or a class for expanded clones.

D gene: TRBD2
V gene: TRBV6-1
clone size: -
J gene: TRBJ2-7
CDR3 DNA: TGTGCCAGCAGTGAAGGGAGCGGGGCCTACGAGCAGTACTTC
CDR3 protein: CASSEGSGAYEQYF

D gene: -
V gene: TRBV21-1
clone size: few
J gene: TRBJ1-3
CDR3 DNA: TGTGCCAGCAGCGTCCGACAAGCCTCTGGAAACACCATATATTTT
CDR3 protein: CASSVRQASGNTIYF

D gene: TRBD2
V gene: TRBV11-2
clone size: -
J gene: TRBJ2-2
CDR3 DNA: TGTGCCAGCAGTTTGACTAGCGGGGGCTACACGAACACCGGGGAGCTGTTTTTT
CDR3 protein: CASSLTSGGYTNTGELFF

D gene: TRBD1
V gene: TRBV27
clone size: few
J gene: TRBJ1-5
CDR3 DNA: TGTGCCAGCAGACGAGCAGGGGGTAACAATCAGCCCCAGCATTTT
CDR3 protein: CASRRAGGNNQPQHF

D gene: -
V gene: TRBV7-8
clone size: -
J gene: TRBJ1-4
CDR3 DNA: TGTGCCAGCAGCTTAAGGGAGATTGCTCAATCTAATGAAAAACTGTTTTTT
CDR3 protein: CASSLREIAQSNEKLFF

D gene: -
V gene: TRBV5-6
clone size: -
J gene: TRBJ2-5
CDR3 DNA: TGTGCCAGCAGCCGAAGCCCGGGTGGGTGGGAAGAGACCCAGTACTTC
CDR3 protein: CASSRSPGGWEETQYF

D gene: TRBD2
V gene: TRBV2
clone size: few
J gene: TRBJ2-3
CDR3 DNA: TGTGCCAGCAGACACCTCGTGGTAGCGGGAGAACGTACGCAGTATTTT
CDR3 protein: CASRHLVVAGERTQYF

D gene: -
V gene: TRBV7-9
clone size: -
J gene: TRBJ1-2
CDR3 DNA: TGTGCCAGCAGCCAAACCGGGACTCTCTATGGCTACACCTTC
CDR3 protein: CASSQTGTLYGYTF

D gene: -
V gene: TRBV7-9
clone size: once
J gene: TRBJ2-7
CDR3 DNA: TGTGCCAGCAGCCCCCGGGTCCCTAGCTACGAGCAGTACTTC
CDR3 protein: CASSPRVPSYEQYF

D gene: -
V gene: TRBV4-1
clone size: -
J gene: TRBJ1-5
CDR3 DNA: TGCGCCAGCAGCCGAAGACATGGACAAGATCAGCCCCAGCATTTT
CDR3 protein: CASSRRHGQDQPQHF

D gene: -
V gene: TRBV6-6
clone size: -
J gene: TRBJ1-5
CDR3 DNA: TGTGCCAGCGGGGCGGGGGGCTATAGCAATCAGCCCCAGCATTTT
CDR3 protein: CASGAGGYSNQPQHF

D gene: TRBD1
V gene: TRBV11-2
clone size: -
J gene: TRBJ1-1
CDR3 DNA: TGTGCCAGCAGCTTCATGACAGGGGGCACTGAAGCTTTCTTT
CDR3 protein: CASSFMTGGTEAFF

D gene: -
V gene: TRBV19
clone size: -
J gene: TRBJ1-2
CDR3 DNA: TGTGCCAGTAGTTCCCGGGAGCCATCCCGCTACACCTTC
CDR3 protein: CASSSREPSRYTF

D gene: -
V gene: TRBV12-3/TRBV12-4
clone size: -
J gene: TRBJ1-5
CDR3 DNA: TGTGCCAGCAGTCAGGGGCCCAATCAGCCCCAGCATTTT
CDR3 protein: CASSQGPNQPQHF

D gene: -
V gene: TRBV13
clone size: once
J gene: TRBJ1-4
CDR3 DNA: TGTGCCAGCAGCTTAGGGGCGGGGGGTAATGAAAAACTGTTTTTT
CDR3 protein: CASSLGAGGNEKLFF

D gene: -
V gene: TRBV27
clone size: -
J gene: TRBJ2-5
CDR3 DNA: TGTGCCAGCAGTCCTAGGACCGGCGGGGCAGAGACCCAGTACTTC
CDR3 protein: CASSPRTGGAETQYF

D gene: TRBD1
V gene: TRBV2
clone size: -
J gene: TRBJ1-1
CDR3 DNA: TGTGCCAGCAGTTGGGACAGCGAGAACACTGAAGCTTTCTTT
CDR3 protein: CASSWDSENTEAFF

D gene: TRBD1
V gene: TRBV5-1
clone size: few
J gene: TRBJ2-5
CDR3 DNA: TGCGCCAGCAGCTACTCAGGGGACAGGCAAGAGACCCAGTACTTC
CDR3 protein: CASSYSGDRQETQYF

D gene: -
V gene: TRBV28
clone size: -
J gene: TRBJ2-3
CDR3 DNA: TGTGCCAGCAGTTTGAGGACTTTTGCAAATACGCAGTATTTT
CDR3 protein: CASSLRTFANTQYF

D gene: TRBD2
V gene: TRBV18
clone size: once
J gene: TRBJ2-7
CDR3 DNA: TGTGCCAGCTCACCACCATCTAGCGGGGGTTTGGAGCAGTACTTC
CDR3 protein: CASSPPSSGGLEQYF

D gene: -
V gene: TRBV29-1
clone size: -
J gene: TRBJ1-1
CDR3 DNA: TGCAGCGCCCACAGGGACCGGGGGGACACTGAAGCTTTCTTT
CDR3 protein: CSAHRDRGDTEAFF

D gene: -
V gene: TRBV9
clone size: -
J gene: TRBJ1-1
CDR3 DNA: TGTGCCAGCAGCGTAGTCGCGGTGAACACTGAAGCTTTCTTT
CDR3 protein: CASSVVAVNTEAFF

D gene: TRBD1
V gene: TRBV6-4
clone size: -
J gene: TRBJ2-1
CDR3 DNA: TGTGCCAGCAGTGACAGGGGGCGAAATGAGCAGTTCTTC
CDR3 protein: CASSDRGRNEQFF

D gene: TRBD1
V gene: TRBV3-1/TRBV3-2
clone size: -
J gene: TRBJ1-2
CDR3 DNA: TGTGCCAGCAGCCACCGACAGGGGGGTAACTATGGCTACACCTTC
CDR3 protein: CASSHRQGGNYGYTF

D gene: TRBD1
V gene: TRBV6-5
clone size: -
J gene: TRBJ2-7
CDR3 DNA: TGTGCCAGCAGGACCGGGACAGCAAACACCTACGAGCAGTACTTC
CDR3 protein: CASRTGTANTYEQYF

D gene: -
V gene: TRBV2
clone size: -
J gene: TRBJ1-6
CDR3 DNA: TGTGCCAGCACGGGGGTCGGTAATTCACCCCTCCACTTT
CDR3 protein: CASTGVGNSPLHF

D gene: TRBD2
V gene: TRBV9
clone size: -
J gene: TRBJ2-7
CDR3 DNA: TGTGCCAGCAGCGTAGGCGGGGGGACTTACTACGAGCAGTACTTC
CDR3 protein: CASSVGGGTYYEQYF

D gene: -
V gene: TRBV12-3/TRBV12-4
clone size: -
J gene: TRBJ1-5
CDR3 DNA: TGTGCCAGCAGGGCAACAGATTCTCAGCCCCAGCATTTT
CDR3 protein: CASRATDSQPQHF

D gene: -
V gene: TRBV6-5
clone size: once
J gene: TRBJ2-2
CDR3 DNA: TGTGCCAGCAGTTACTCGTTGACCGGCGGAACCGGGGAGCTGTTTTTT
CDR3 protein: CASSYSLTGGTGELFF

D gene: TRBD1
V gene: TRBV2
clone size: -
J gene: TRBJ1-6
CDR3 DNA: TGTGCCAGCAGTGGGGAAGGGGGCAAAAATTCACCCCTCCACTTT
CDR3 protein: CASSGEGGKNSPLHF

D gene: TRBD1
V gene: TRBV30
clone size: -
J gene: TRBJ1-5
CDR3 DNA: TGTGCCTGGAGTTGGGGACAGGGGAATCAGCCCCAGCATTTT
CDR3 protein: CAWSWGQGNQPQHF

D gene: -
V gene: TRBV18
clone size: -
J gene: TRBJ2-3
CDR3 DNA: TGTGCCAGCTCACCACTAGCGACCGATACGCAGTATTTT
CDR3 protein: CASSPLATDTQYF

D gene: -
V gene: TRBV6-1
clone size: -
J gene: TRBJ1-2
CDR3 DNA: TGTGCCAGCAGTGAAGGCGGGCAGGGGTTTCTCTATGGCTACACCTTC
CDR3 protein: CASSEGGQGFLYGYTF

D gene: -
V gene: TRBV7-9
clone size: -
J gene: TRBJ1-2
CDR3 DNA: TGTGCCAGCAGCCCCGGCGGGGGGGCGCGGGATGGCTACACCTTC
CDR3 protein: CASSPGGGARDGYTF

D gene: -
V gene: TRBV7-8
clone size: once
J gene: TRBJ1-2
CDR3 DNA: TGTGCCAGCAGCGGACCGGGATCCTTCTATGGCTACACCTTC
CDR3 protein: CASSGPGSFYGYTF

D gene: TRBD1
V gene: TRBV6-5
clone size: -
J gene: TRBJ1-1
CDR3 DNA: TGTGCCAGCAGCCGACAGGGGGTGGGGGCTTTCTTT
CDR3 protein: CASSRQGVGAFF

D gene: TRBD1
V gene: TRBV4-1
clone size: once
J gene: TRBJ2-7
CDR3 DNA: TGCGCCAGCAGCCAACCGGGACAGTCAACTTACGAGCAGTACTTC
CDR3 protein: CASSQPGQSTYEQYF

D gene: TRBD1
V gene: TRBV27
clone size: -
J gene: TRBJ1-5
CDR3 DNA: TGTGCCAGCAGTTATACAGGGGGCGGTCAGCCCCAGCATTTT
CDR3 protein: CASSYTGGGQPQHF

D gene: -
V gene: TRBV7-9
clone size: once
J gene: TRBJ1-4
CDR3 DNA: TGTGCCAGCAGCTTAGTTGAAGGAGTTAATGAAAAACTGTTTTTT
CDR3 protein: CASSLVEGVNEKLFF

D gene: -
V gene: TRBV7-2
clone size: -
J gene: TRBJ1-4
CDR3 DNA: TGTGCCAGCAGCTTATGGCAGGGCGATGAAAAACTGTTTTTT
CDR3 protein: CASSLWQGDEKLFF

D gene: -
V gene: TRBV7-8
clone size: -
J gene: TRBJ2-3
CDR3 DNA: TGTGCCAGCAGCTTATTGGGGGCTAGCACAGATACGCAGTATTTT
CDR3 protein: CASSLLGASTDTQYF

D gene: -
V gene: TRBV6-1
clone size: -
J gene: TRBJ1-1
CDR3 DNA: TGTGCCAGCAGTGAACGGTCTACTGAAGCTTTCTTT
CDR3 protein: CASSERSTEAFF

D gene: TRBD1
V gene: TRBV4-1
clone size: few
J gene: TRBJ1-5
CDR3 DNA: TGCGCCAGCAGCCCCCAGGGGGATAGCAATCAGCCCCAGCATTTT
CDR3 protein: CASSPQGDSNQPQHF

D gene: TRBD2
V gene: TRBV30
clone size: once
J gene: TRBJ2-1
CDR3 DNA: TGTGCCTGGAGTGAGAGCGAGGGTAGCGGGACCGACGATGAGCAGTTCTTC
CDR3 protein: CAWSESEGSGTDDEQFF

D gene: TRBD2
V gene: TRBV7-9
clone size: -
J gene: TRBJ2-3
CDR3 DNA: TGTGCCAGCAGCCCGAAAATGGTCGCTAGCGGGAGGGCCGGGGATACGCAGTATTTT
CDR3 protein: CASSPKMVASGRAGDTQYF

D gene: TRBD1
V gene: TRBV3-1/TRBV3-2
clone size: few
J gene: TRBJ1-1
CDR3 DNA: TGTGCCAGCAGCCACGGGACAGTTAACACTGAAGCTTTCTTT
CDR3 protein: CASSHGTVNTEAFF

D gene: -
V gene: TRBV12-2
clone size: -
J gene: TRBJ2-3
CDR3 DNA: TGTGCAAGTCGCTTAGGGATAGACAGGGGAGCCACAGATACGCAGTATTTT
CDR3 protein: CASRLGIDRGATDTQYF